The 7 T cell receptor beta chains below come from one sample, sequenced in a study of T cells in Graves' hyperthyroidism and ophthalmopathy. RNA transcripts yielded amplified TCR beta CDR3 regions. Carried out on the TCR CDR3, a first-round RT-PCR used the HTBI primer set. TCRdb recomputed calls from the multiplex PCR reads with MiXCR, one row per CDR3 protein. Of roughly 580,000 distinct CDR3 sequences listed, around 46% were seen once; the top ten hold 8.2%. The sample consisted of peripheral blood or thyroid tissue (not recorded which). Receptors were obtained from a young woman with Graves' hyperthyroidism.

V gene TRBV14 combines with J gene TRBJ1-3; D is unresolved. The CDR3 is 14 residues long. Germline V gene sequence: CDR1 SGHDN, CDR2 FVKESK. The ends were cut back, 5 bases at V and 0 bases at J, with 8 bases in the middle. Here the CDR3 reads CASSRRDSGNTIYF. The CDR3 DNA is TGTGCCAGCAGCAGGAGAGACTCTGGAAACACCATATATTTT. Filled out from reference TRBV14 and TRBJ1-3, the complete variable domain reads EAGVTQFPSHSVIEKGQTVTLRCDPISGHDNLYWYRRVMGKEIKFLLHFVKESKQDESGMPNNRFLAERTGGTYSTLKVQPAELEDSGVYFCASSRRDSGNTIYFGEGSWLTVV.

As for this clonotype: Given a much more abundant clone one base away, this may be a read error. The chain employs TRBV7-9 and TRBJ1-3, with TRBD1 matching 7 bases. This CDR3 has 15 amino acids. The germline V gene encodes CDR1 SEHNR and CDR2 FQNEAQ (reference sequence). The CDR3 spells CASSYTTGAGDTIYF. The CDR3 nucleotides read TGTGCCAGCAGCTACACCACAGGGGCTGGAGACACCATATATTTT.

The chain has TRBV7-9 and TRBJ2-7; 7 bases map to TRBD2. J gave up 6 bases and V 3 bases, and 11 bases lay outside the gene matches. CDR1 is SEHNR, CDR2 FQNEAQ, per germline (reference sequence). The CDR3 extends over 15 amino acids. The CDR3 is CASSLGEAGAREQYF. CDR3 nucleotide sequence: TGTGCCAGCAGCTTGGGGGAGGCGGGAGCCCGCGAGCAGTACTTC.

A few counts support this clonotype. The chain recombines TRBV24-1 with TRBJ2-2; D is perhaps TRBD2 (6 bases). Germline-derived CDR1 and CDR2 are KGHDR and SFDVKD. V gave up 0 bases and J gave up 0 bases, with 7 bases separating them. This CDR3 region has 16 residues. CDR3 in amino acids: CATSDLGTPNTGELFF. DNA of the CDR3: TGTGCCACCAGTGATTTGGGGACTCCGAACACCGGGGAGCTGTTTTTT.

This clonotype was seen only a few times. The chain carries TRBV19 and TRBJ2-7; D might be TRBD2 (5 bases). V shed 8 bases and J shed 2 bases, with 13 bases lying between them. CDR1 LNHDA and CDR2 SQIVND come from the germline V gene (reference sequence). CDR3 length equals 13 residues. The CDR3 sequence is CASGSRIAYEQYF. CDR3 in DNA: TGTGCCAGTGGGAGTAGAATTGCCTACGAGCAGTACTTC.

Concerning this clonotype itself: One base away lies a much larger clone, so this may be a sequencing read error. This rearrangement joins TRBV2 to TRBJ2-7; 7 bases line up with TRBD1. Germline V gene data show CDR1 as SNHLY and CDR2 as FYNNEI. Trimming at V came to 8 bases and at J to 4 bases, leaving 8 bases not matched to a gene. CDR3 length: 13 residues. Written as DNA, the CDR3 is TGTGCCAGCCGACAGGGTGGAAGGTACGAGCAGTACTTC. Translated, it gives CASRQGGRYEQYF.

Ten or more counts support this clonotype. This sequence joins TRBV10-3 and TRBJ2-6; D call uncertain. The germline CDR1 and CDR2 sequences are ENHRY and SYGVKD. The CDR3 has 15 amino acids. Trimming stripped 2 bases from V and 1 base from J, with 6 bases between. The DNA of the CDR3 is TGTGCCATCAGTGAGCAGGAATCTGGGGCCAACGTCCTGACTTTC. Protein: CAISEQESGANVLTF.